One and the same sample provided the 32 T cell receptor beta chains below, sequenced in a study of cytomegalovirus exposure and HLA in healthy donors. The PCR contained 60 Vbeta and 13 Jbeta primers. Data came from immunoSEQ multiplex PCR; TCRdb stores just in-frame clones and leaves some out. The data show around 100,000 clones, roughly four fifths seen once. Material: PBMCs. These receptors were collected from a male donor in good health and CMV-seropositive.

The V and J genes are TRBV4-3 and TRBJ1-2, with TRBD1 identical over 10 bases. The CDR3 covers 16 residues. Trimming removed 1 base from V and 6 bases from J; junction bases left unmatched: 8. CDR1 LGHNA and CDR2 YSLEER come from the germline V gene. CDR3 amino acids: CASSQALGTGVDGYTF. The CDR3 DNA sequence: TGCGCCAGCAGCCAAGCTTTAGGGACAGGGGTTGATGGCTACACCTTC.

The chain recombines TRBV6-5 with TRBJ2-7; 8 bases map to TRBD1. This CDR3 comprises 13 residues. J lost 5 bases, V lost 5 bases, and 5 bases had no gene match. From germline, CDR1 is MNHEY and CDR2 SVGAGI. The CDR3 nucleotides are TGTGCCAGCAGTAGGACAGGGTCTAACGAGCAGTACTTC. Translating it yields CASSRTGSNEQYF.

The chain joins TRBV5-6 to TRBJ1-3; 11 positions match TRBD1. V shed 0 bases, J shed 2 bases, and the junction held 1 base outside the gene matches. Per germline, CDR1 SGHDT and CDR2 YYEEEE. This CDR3 has 16 amino acids. Here the CDR3 DNA reads TGTGCCAGCAGCTTGGTGGACAGGGGGCCTGGAAACACCATATATTTT. Amino acid sequence: CASSLVDRGPGNTIYF.

The chain couples TRBV7-9 to TRBJ2-1, with a possible D match to TRBD2 (6 bases). Trimming removed 6 bases from V and 4 bases from J, with 16 bases in between. Looked up from germline, CDR1 is SEHNR and CDR2 is FQNEAQ (reference sequence). This CDR3 is 15 amino acids long. CDR3 DNA: TGTGCCAGCAGTCTCACGCGGGCGGGGTACAATGAGCAGTTCTTC. Its translation: CASSLTRAGYNEQFF.

The chain joins TRBV7-9 to TRBJ1-4; D is perhaps TRBD1 (5 bases). The CDR3 consists of 14 residues. V gave up 4 bases and J gave up 4 bases, with 10 bases separating them. CDR1 SEHNR and CDR2 FQNEAQ come from the germline V gene (reference sequence). CDR3 DNA sequence: TGTGCCAGCAGCTCCGACAGAAATAATGAAAAACTGTTTTTT. It yields the protein CASSSDRNNEKLFF.

V gene TRBV19 combines with J gene TRBJ1-5, with TRBD1 as a possible D gene (5 bases). Trimming stripped 9 bases from V and 9 bases from J, with 15 bases between. The V gene's germline CDR1 is LNHDA and CDR2 SQIVND (reference sequence). This CDR3 has 12 residues. The CDR3 DNA is TGTGCCAGCGACTCGCAGGGTTCGCCCCAGCATTTT. Its translation is CASDSQGSPQHF.

The rearrangement links TRBV6-1 to TRBJ2-1; a weak D match, TRBD2 (6 bases). The V gene's germline CDR1 is MNHNS and CDR2 SASEGT. The CDR3 is 16 residues long. Trimming shortened V by 0 bases and J by 1 base, and 10 bases separated the two germline ends. In nucleotides, the CDR3 is TGTGCCAGCAGTGAAGCGAAGGGACTTTCCTACAATGAGCAGTTCTTC. This encodes CASSEAKGLSYNEQFF.

V gene TRBV5-8 combines with J gene TRBJ2-7; TRBD1 matches at 7 bases. The CDR3 has 16 amino acids. Per germline, CDR1 SGHTS and CDR2 YDEGEE. With V trimmed by 5 bases and J by 3 bases, 14 bases remained unmatched. The CDR3 sequence: CASSLPGDRASYEQYF. CDR3 DNA sequence: TGTGCCAGCAGTCTACCTGGGGACAGAGCGAGCTACGAGCAGTACTTC.

The gene calls are TRBV5-4 and TRBJ2-4; 7 bases are a match to TRBD2. V gave up 0 bases and J gave up 2 bases; unmatched junction bases: 5. CDR1 and CDR2 (germline): SGHNT, YYREEE (reference sequence). CDR3 size: 16 residues. In DNA form, the CDR3 reads TGTGCCAGCAGCTTGGGGGGAGGGGAATCCAAAAACATTCAGTACTTC. This translates into CASSLGGGESKNIQYF.

This clone appeared a few times. The rearrangement uses TRBV4-3 and TRBJ2-2; TRBD2 matches at 9 bases. CDR3 length equals 17 residues. Germline CDR1 is LGHNA and CDR2 is YSLEER. Trimming cost V 1 base and J 5 bases; bases outside gene matches: 8. This chain's CDR3 is CASSQGVLAGRTGELFF. The CDR3 region has the DNA TGCGCCAGCAGCCAAGGGGTCCTAGCGGGAAGGACCGGGGAGCTGTTTTTT.

CDR3 region: CASSLRTGKGEAFF. CDR3 DNA: TGTGCCAGCAGCTTACGGACAGGGAAAGGTGAAGCTTTCTTT. The chain carries TRBV11-3 and TRBJ1-1; 8 bases agree with TRBD1. CDR3 size: 14 residues. After removal of 2 bases from V and 7 bases from J, the junction contained 6 bases not matched to a gene. Germline loops: CDR1 SGHNT, CDR2 YENEEA.

V is TRBV5-6 and J is TRBJ1-2; 7 nucleotides match TRBD1. Germline CDR1 reads SGHDT; CDR2 reads YYEEEE. The junction had 7 bases not matched to a gene; V was cut back by 8 bases and J by 0 bases. The length of the CDR3 is 14 residues. The CDR3 region has the DNA TGTGCCAGTAACCTACAGGGGTCTAACTATGGCTACACCTTC. This translates into CASNLQGSNYGYTF. Based on the CDR3 plus reference TRBV5-6 and TRBJ1-2, the full variable domain is DAGVTQSPTHLIKTRGQQVTLRCSPKSGHDTVSWYQQALGQGPQFIFQYYEEEERQRGNFPDRFSGHQFPNYSSELNVNALLLGDSALYLCASNLQGSNYGYTFGSGTRLTVV.

The chain uses TRBV7-6 and TRBJ1-5, with 8 nucleotides matching TRBD1. Germline V gene lookup returns CDR1 SGHVS and CDR2 FNYEAQ. The trim removed 5 bases at V and 1 base at J, leaving 4 bases unmatched. This CDR3 comprises 15 residues. The CDR3 here is CASSPQGASNQPQHF. DNA of the CDR3: TGTGCCAGCAGCCCGCAGGGGGCAAGCAATCAGCCCCAGCATTTT.

V and J are TRBV7-8 and TRBJ2-1, with 9 bases aligning to TRBD1. Per the germline V gene, CDR1 is SGHVS and CDR2 is FQNEAQ. The CDR3 is made up of 17 amino acids. The V gene end was trimmed by 0 bases and the J gene end by 2 bases; junction bases not matched to a gene: 5. The CDR3 loop is CASSLARGDRAYNEQFF. CDR3 bases: TGTGCCAGCAGCTTAGCGAGGGGGGACAGGGCCTACAATGAGCAGTTCTTC. Based on the CDR3 plus reference TRBV7-8 and TRBJ2-1, the full variable domain is GAGVSQSPRYKVAKRGQDVALRCDPISGHVSLFWYQQALGQGPEFLTYFQNEAQLDKSGLPSDRFFAERPEGSVSTLKIQRTQQEDSAVYLCASSLARGDRAYNEQFFGPGTRLTVL.

The CDR3 DNA reads TGTGCCAGCAGCGAATGGGGACAGGGTTTAAGCAATGAGCAGTTCTTC. It codes for CASSEWGQGLSNEQFF. V gene TRBV5-6 combines with J gene TRBJ2-1; 9 bases match TRBD1. V lost 4 bases and J lost 6; bases outside the gene matches: 11. The CDR3 length is 16 residues. Germline values: CDR1 SGHDT, CDR2 YYEEEE.

In its sample, this clone was seen a few times. V is TRBV6-6 and J is TRBJ1-2; D remains unclear. In germline, CDR1 is MNHNY, CDR2 SVGAGI (reference sequence). Trimming pared 2 bases from V and 3 bases from J, leaving 7 bases between. CDR3 length: 13 residues. CDR3 protein: CASSYREDYGYTF. CDR3 in DNA: TGTGCCAGCAGTTACAGGGAGGACTATGGCTACACCTTC.

V and J are TRBV5-6 and TRBJ2-3; 11 bases are shared with TRBD2. V lost 0 bases, J lost 6 bases, and 12 bases stayed unmatched. This CDR3 contains 18 residues. Germline V lookup: CDR1 SGHDT, CDR2 YYEEEE. In DNA, the CDR3 is TGTGCCAGCAGCTTGGGGGTGACTAGCGGGGCGCGATTCGATACGCAGTATTTT. Residues: CASSLGVTSGARFDTQYF.

This clone was detected a few times. The chain couples TRBV28 to TRBJ1-2; 7 positions agree with TRBD1. This CDR3 contains 16 residues. V dropped 5 bases and J dropped 4; count of bases not matched to a gene: 13. In germline, CDR1 is MDHEN, CDR2 SYDVKM. CDR3 sequence: CASSARTGIEIYGYTF. CDR3 coding DNA: TGTGCCAGCAGTGCGAGGACAGGTATTGAAATCTATGGCTACACCTTC.

The V gene is TRBV6-1, the J gene TRBJ2-5; 8 bases match TRBD1. The length of the CDR3 is 15 residues. Germline V gene sequence: CDR1 MNHNS, CDR2 SASEGT. J lost 5 bases, V lost 5 bases, and 10 bases had no gene match. The CDR3 sequence is CASSSQTGDGETQYF. The CDR3 DNA is TGTGCCAGCAGTTCCCAGACAGGGGATGGGGAGACCCAGTACTTC.

This sequence joins TRBV5-1 and TRBJ2-4; a weak D match, TRBD1 (6 bases). CDR1 and CDR2 from the germline V gene are SGHRS and YFSETQ. Trimming took off 6 bases at V and 5 bases at J, with 15 bases between the two ends. This CDR3 region has 14 residues. The CDR3 sequence: CASKTAGAENIQYF. The CDR3 region has the DNA TGCGCCAGCAAAACGGCAGGGGCGGAAAACATTCAGTACTTC.

The rearrangement uses TRBV4-3 and TRBJ2-5, with D hard to call. Between the trimmed V and J ends, which lost 0 bases and 1 base, there was a span of 9 bases. In germline, CDR1 is LGHNA, CDR2 YSLEER. The CDR3 totals 15 residues. The CDR3 sequence: CASSQDVGFQETQYF. In nucleotides, the CDR3 is TGCGCCAGCAGCCAAGATGTCGGGTTCCAAGAGACCCAGTACTTC.

The V call is TRBV5-1, the J call TRBJ2-3; 7 bases map to TRBD1. This CDR3 spans 15 amino acids. Germline assignment: CDR1 SGHRS and CDR2 YFSETQ. V dropped 4 bases and J dropped 4; count of bases not matched to a gene: 9. CDR3: CASSVGTVGADTQYF. The CDR3 nucleotides read TGCGCCAGCAGCGTAGGGACAGTAGGTGCAGATACGCAGTATTTT.

This clone came up once. The chain joins TRBV7-2 to TRBJ2-1; 7 nucleotides agree with TRBD2. The CDR3 covers 15 residues. CDR1 is SGHTA and CDR2 is FQGNSA in the germline V gene. Trimming took 5 bases from V and 4 from J; bases not matched to a gene: 8. The CDR3 region is CASSTSGDGYNEQFF. The CDR3 DNA reads as TGTGCCAGCAGCACCAGCGGGGACGGTTACAATGAGCAGTTCTTC.

The V call is TRBV2, the J call TRBJ2-2, with a weak D call TRBD1 (5 bases). The CDR3 covers 14 residues. CDR1 is SNHLY, CDR2 FYNNEI, per germline. V lost 7 bases, J lost 0 bases, and 9 bases lay in between. DNA of the CDR3: TGTGCCAGCACGGTGACAGCGAACACCGGGGAGCTGTTTTTT. Protein product: CASTVTANTGELFF.

The genes are TRBV4-1 and TRBJ1-5; 7 bases map to TRBD1. The CDR3 sequence is 16 residues long. Per the germline V gene, CDR1 is MGHRA and CDR2 is YSYEKL. Trimming at V came to 1 base and at J to 6 bases, leaving 9 bases not matched to a gene. The DNA for the CDR3 is TGCGCCAGCAGCCAAGCACCGACAGGGAGCGGTCAGCCCCAGCATTTT. Translating it yields CASSQAPTGSGQPQHF.

Worth noting for this clone: The sample has other DNA sequences that encode this CDR3 too. The chain has TRBV7-9 and TRBJ1-2; 8 bases line up with TRBD1. This CDR3 is 14 amino acids long. Germline V gives CDR1 SEHNR, CDR2 FQNEAQ (reference sequence). Trimming cost V 4 bases and J 1 base; bases outside gene matches: 2. The CDR3 region has the DNA TGTGCCAGCAGCTCCGACAGGGGTAACTATGGCTACACCTTC. The encoded protein is CASSSDRGNYGYTF.

This clone turned up a few times. This rearrangement joins TRBV5-4 to TRBJ1-1, with a tentative D call TRBD1 (6 bases). Trimming pared 3 bases from V and 1 base from J, leaving 10 bases between. CDR3 length equals 14 residues. CDR1 and CDR2 from the germline V gene are SGHNT and YYREEE (reference sequence). CDR3 nucleotides: TGTGCCAGCAGCTCCCCGGGACAGAACACTGAAGCTTTCTTT. Protein product: CASSSPGQNTEAFF. Full variable domain (remainder filled in from reference TRBV5-4 and TRBJ1-1): ETGVTQSPTHLIKTRGQQVTLRCSSQSGHNTVSWYQQALGQGPQFIFQYYREEENGRGNFPPRFSGLQFPNYSSELNVNALELDDSALYLCASSSPGQNTEAFFGQGTRLTVV.

The chain has TRBV15 and TRBJ1-4, with 7 bases fitting TRBD1. This CDR3 has 19 amino acids. With V trimmed by 3 bases and J by 11 bases, 24 bases remained unmatched. From germline, CDR1 is LNHNV and CDR2 YYDKDF (reference sequence). CDR3 coding DNA: TGTGCCACCAGCAGGACCGCAGGGGGGAGAAAACCTGGGTGGGTTAAACTGTTTTTT. As protein: CATSRTAGGRKPGWVKLFF.

The gene calls are TRBV6-6 and TRBJ1-4; D call uncertain. The V end lost 2 bases, the J end lost 7 bases, and 14 bases lay between the germline ends. The CDR3 is 15 amino acids. Germline V gene sequence: CDR1 MNHNY, CDR2 SVGAGI (reference sequence). CDR3 sequence: CASSYTAAGGEKLFF. DNA of the CDR3: TGTGCCAGCAGTTACACCGCAGCGGGCGGTGAAAAACTGTTTTTT.

This chain uses TRBV9 with TRBJ2-2; 8 bases agree with TRBD1. Germline loops: CDR1 SGDLS, CDR2 YYNGEE. CDR3 length equals 16 residues. V was pared by 1 base and J by 3 bases, with 5 bases of the junction left unmatched. CDR3 region: CASSVQGAQDTGELFF. CDR3 nucleotide sequence: TGTGCCAGCAGCGTACAGGGGGCGCAGGACACCGGGGAGCTGTTTTTT.

The CDR3 spells CASSFWQGNSPLHF. CDR3 DNA sequence: TGTGCCAGCAGTTTCTGGCAGGGGAATTCACCCCTCCACTTT. This chain joins TRBV28 and TRBJ1-6; D possibly corresponds to TRBD1 (6 bases). V shed 3 bases and J shed 7 bases, with 10 bases lying between them. Germline loops: CDR1 MDHEN, CDR2 SYDVKM. CDR3 size: 14 residues. Combining the CDR3 with reference TRBV28 and TRBJ1-6 gives the whole variable domain DVKVTQSSRYLVKRTGEKVFLECVQDMDHENMFWYRQDPGLGLRLIYFSYDVKMKEKGDIPEGYSVSREKKERFSLILESASTNQTSMYLCASSFWQGNSPLHFGNGTRLTVT.

CDR3 sequence (DNA): TGTGCCAGTAGTATTGATGGTAGCGGGGGGGCCGAGACTCAGTATTTT. Protein: CASSIDGSGGAETQYF. This chain links TRBV19 with TRBJ2-3; 11 bases align to TRBD2. CDR1 and CDR2 (germline): LNHDA, SQIVND (reference sequence). Trimming at V came to 3 bases and at J to 12 bases, leaving 14 bases not matched to a gene. CDR3 length equals 16 residues.